This T cell receptor beta chain was sequenced during a study of shared clonotypes between healthy human individuals. Study conclusions and caveats: Clonotype sharing among donors was thought likely to change with sequencing depth. Sharing across four donors was highest in naive CD4 (approximately 5%) and lowest in memory CD8 (approximately 0.4%).

Sequenced by immunoSEQ multiplex PCR; TCRdb stores in-frame clones only, minus some. The repertoire holds 2 million to 3 million clones, with 80% to 95% as singletons. In the case of this clone: The antigen is unknown.

There are 13 residues in the CDR3. V was trimmed by 6 bases and J by 8 bases, leaving 14 bases between them. The germline V gene has CDR1 SNHLY and CDR2 FYNNEI. The sample taken for sequencing was naive CD4+ T cells from PBMCs. Regarding subset: CD45RA+ positively selected. This receptor was taken from a man aged 18 to 30 in good health. Some clones in this sample may be carry-over from other donors' samples. The rearrangement links TRBV2 to TRBJ2-1; D uncertain. CDR3 loop: CASSYTLSHEQFF. The CDR3 DNA follows: TGTGCCAGCAGCTACACCTTGAGCCATGAGCAGTTCTTC. The full variable domain, rest sourced from reference TRBV2 and TRBJ2-1, is EPEVTQTPSHQVTQMGQEVILRCVPISNHLYFYWYRQILGQKVEFLVSFYNNEISEKSEIFDDQFSVERPDGSNFTLKIRSTKLEDSAMYFCASSYTLSHEQFFGPGTRLTVL.